A single sample gave rise to the 7 T cell receptor beta chains below, sequenced in a study of blood T cell repertoires in COVID-19. The repertoire was sequenced with immunoSEQ multiplex PCR; TCRdb's copy has only in-frame clones and lacks some. Found here are over 250,000 clones, about nine tenths of them singletons; the top ten hold approximately 3.8%. The specimen was peripheral blood. These receptors were obtained from a man aged 55-75 years who had recovered from COVID-19.

The chain links TRBV4-2 to TRBJ1-6; D is unresolved. Trimming removed 0 bases from V and 7 bases from J, with 10 bases in between. Germline CDR1 is LGHNA and CDR2 is YNFKEQ. There are 15 residues in the CDR3. CDR3 DNA sequence: TGTGCCAGCAGCCAAGATCGGGTAGAAAATTCACCCCTCCACTTT. Translating it yields CASSQDRVENSPLHF.

This clone was observed at least ten times. This chain links TRBV9 with TRBJ2-3; TRBD1 matches at 9 bases. With 3 bases clipped from V and 4 bases from J, the junction kept 9 bases outside the gene matches. The CDR3 totals 16 residues. Per the germline V gene, CDR1 is SGDLS and CDR2 is YYNGEE. CDR3 sequence (DNA): TGTGCCAGCAGCGAGACAGGGGGGATTTTAGCAGATACGCAGTATTTT. Translation gives CASSETGGILADTQYF.

The chain joins TRBV27 to TRBJ1-5; 7 bases are a match to TRBD1. The CDR3 extends over 16 amino acids. Germline CDR1 is MNHEY and CDR2 is SMNVEV (reference sequence). V lost 3 bases to trimming and J lost 5 bases; unmatched junction nucleotides: 10. The CDR3 DNA sequence: TGTGCCAGCAGTTTCCGAAAAAGGGGGCGGGATCAGCCCCAGCATTTT. This translates into CASSFRKRGRDQPQHF.

The V and J genes are TRBV5-4 and TRBJ2-3, with D maybe TRBD1 (5 bases). CDR1 and CDR2 (germline): SGHNT, YYREEE (reference sequence). This CDR3 contains 12 residues. V dropped 4 bases and J dropped 6 bases, with 9 bases sitting between them. Here the CDR3 DNA reads TGTGCCAGCAGCCCGACAGCCGATACGCAGTATTTT. Amino acid sequence: CASSPTADTQYF.

The chain combines TRBV9 with TRBJ2-1; D ambiguous. V was pared by 0 bases and J by 3 bases, with 10 bases between. Germline loops: CDR1 SGDLS, CDR2 YYNGEE. This CDR3 has 15 amino acids. The CDR3 DNA is TGTGCCAGCAGCGTAGCGGTCGGTAACTACAATGAGCAGTTCTTC. This gives the protein CASSVAVGNYNEQFF.

This chain links TRBV11-2 with TRBJ2-1; D perhaps matches TRBD1 (5 bases). V was trimmed by 4 bases and J by 4 bases, leaving 11 bases between them. This CDR3 contains 14 residues. Germline loops: CDR1 SGHAT, CDR2 FQNNGV. CDR3 nucleotides: TGTGCCAGCAGCTGGGGCTCAGGGTACAATGAGCAGTTCTTC. Its protein product is CASSWGSGYNEQFF.

The V gene is TRBV10-3, the J gene TRBJ2-2; 10 bases map to TRBD2. In germline, CDR1 is ENHRY, CDR2 SYGVKD. V gave up 3 bases and J gave up 6 bases; unmatched junction bases: 1. This CDR3 has 14 amino acids. CDR3 amino acids: CAISEAGGSGELFF. The CDR3 coding sequence is TGTGCCATCAGTGAAGCGGGGGGGTCCGGGGAGCTGTTTTTT.